The rows below give T cell receptor beta chains drawn from one sample of a study of T cell changes during pregnancy in multiple sclerosis. The data were produced by immunoSEQ multiplex PCR, yet TCRdb's version contains in-frame clones alone and is incomplete. The sample has 15,000 to 20,000 clones, around 86% seen once. Sequences were derived from CD8+ T cells from peripheral blood mononuclear cells, sampled in the third trimester of pregnancy. The receptors stem from a female donor in good health, enrolled as a control in a pregnancy study. The CDR3 runs from the conserved cysteine through the conserved F or W. A D gene is named only where the DNA matches it firmly. Some rows have no size entry. The others give once, few or many, or a class for an expanded clone.

J gene: TRBJ1-6
clone size: -
D gene: -
V gene: TRBV29-1
CDR3 protein: CSVGSGDGSPLHF
CDR3 DNA: TGCAGCGTTGGGTCGGGGGATGGCTCACCCCTCCACTTT

J gene: TRBJ1-6
clone size: once
D gene: -
V gene: TRBV7-6
CDR3 protein: CASSLSGGGLSPLHF
CDR3 DNA: TGTGCCAGCAGCTTATCCGGCGGGGGGCTCTCACCCCTCCACTTT

J gene: TRBJ1-1
clone size: -
D gene: TRBD1
V gene: TRBV6-4
CDR3 protein: CASSDGTGGGQAFF
CDR3 DNA: TGTGCCAGCAGTGACGGGACAGGGGGCGGGCAAGCTTTCTTT

J gene: TRBJ1-1
clone size: few
D gene: -
V gene: TRBV29-1
CDR3 protein: CSGKGGGMNTEAFF
CDR3 DNA: TGCAGCGGGAAAGGGGGAGGGATGAACACTGAAGCTTTCTTT

J gene: TRBJ1-2
clone size: -
D gene: -
V gene: TRBV6-1
CDR3 protein: CASSEGSETYGYTF
CDR3 DNA: TGTGCCAGCAGTGAAGGAAGCGAAACCTATGGCTACACCTTC

J gene: TRBJ2-1
clone size: -
D gene: TRBD2
V gene: TRBV28
CDR3 protein: CASGLAGDWGNEQFF
CDR3 DNA: TGTGCCAGCGGATTAGCGGGAGACTGGGGGAATGAGCAGTTCTTC

J gene: TRBJ2-3
clone size: -
D gene: TRBD2
V gene: TRBV9
CDR3 protein: CASSTRGGSIDTQYF
CDR3 DNA: TGTGCCAGCAGCACCCGGGGGGGGAGTATAGATACGCAGTATTTT

J gene: TRBJ1-5
clone size: -
D gene: TRBD1
V gene: TRBV19
CDR3 protein: CASSIQGAQNQPQHF
CDR3 DNA: TGTGCCAGTAGTATACAGGGGGCGCAGAATCAGCCCCAGCATTTT

J gene: TRBJ2-3
clone size: -
D gene: -
V gene: TRBV7-6
CDR3 protein: CASSLETGSDTQYF
CDR3 DNA: TGTGCCAGCAGCTTAGAGACAGGCTCAGATACGCAGTATTTT

J gene: TRBJ1-1
clone size: -
D gene: TRBD1
V gene: TRBV7-8
CDR3 protein: CASSLEQGARQVEAFF
CDR3 DNA: TGTGCCAGCAGCTTAGAACAGGGGGCGCGTCAGGTTGAAGCTTTCTTT

J gene: TRBJ1-2
clone size: -
D gene: -
V gene: TRBV2
CDR3 protein: CASSARGSGYGYTF
CDR3 DNA: TGTGCCAGCAGTGCACGGGGAAGTGGTTATGGCTACACCTTC

J gene: TRBJ2-1
clone size: -
D gene: -
V gene: TRBV7-9
CDR3 protein: CASTLADNEQFF
CDR3 DNA: TGTGCCAGCACCTTGGCGGACAATGAGCAGTTCTTC

J gene: TRBJ2-1
clone size: -
D gene: TRBD2
V gene: TRBV6-4
CDR3 protein: CASSQGTSGVDEQFF
CDR3 DNA: TGTGCCAGCAGCCAGGGGACTAGCGGGGTGGATGAGCAGTTCTTC

J gene: TRBJ2-1
clone size: -
D gene: TRBD2
V gene: TRBV7-8
CDR3 protein: CASSLVSGGASNEQFF
CDR3 DNA: TGTGCCAGCAGCTTAGTAAGCGGGGGGGCTTCTAATGAGCAGTTCTTC

J gene: TRBJ2-7
clone size: -
D gene: TRBD1
V gene: TRBV19
CDR3 protein: CASTPKYRGHEQYF
CDR3 DNA: TGTGCCAGCACCCCTAAGTACAGGGGGCACGAGCAGTACTTC

J gene: TRBJ1-2
clone size: -
D gene: -
V gene: TRBV27
CDR3 protein: CASGAAYGYTF
CDR3 DNA: TGTGCCAGCGGGGCCGCGTATGGCTACACCTTC

J gene: TRBJ1-4
clone size: -
D gene: TRBD1
V gene: TRBV13
CDR3 protein: CASSPGQGKTNEKLFF
CDR3 DNA: TGTGCCAGCAGCCCAGGACAGGGGAAAACTAATGAAAAACTGTTTTTT

J gene: TRBJ2-1
clone size: -
D gene: TRBD2
V gene: TRBV7-8
CDR3 protein: CASSQSGRAGEQFF
CDR3 DNA: TGTGCCAGCAGCCAGAGCGGGAGGGCCGGTGAGCAGTTCTTC

J gene: TRBJ2-7
clone size: -
D gene: TRBD2
V gene: TRBV6-1
CDR3 protein: CASSEAGGSSYEQYF
CDR3 DNA: TGTGCCAGCAGTGAAGCGGGCGGGAGCTCCTACGAGCAGTACTTC

J gene: TRBJ2-7
clone size: once
D gene: -
V gene: TRBV6-5
CDR3 protein: CASSYGARFYEQYF
CDR3 DNA: TGTGCCAGCAGTTACGGGGCGAGATTCTACGAGCAGTACTTC

J gene: TRBJ2-5
clone size: -
D gene: -
V gene: TRBV19
CDR3 protein: CASSMDGEETQYF
CDR3 DNA: TGTGCCAGTAGTATGGACGGGGAAGAGACCCAGTACTTC

J gene: TRBJ2-1
clone size: -
D gene: TRBD2
V gene: TRBV7-8
CDR3 protein: CASSFPGLDDRGSYNEQFF
CDR3 DNA: TGTGCCAGCAGCTTTCCGGGACTAGATGATCGGGGCTCCTACAATGAGCAGTTCTTC

J gene: TRBJ2-1
clone size: -
D gene: TRBD2
V gene: TRBV4-3
CDR3 protein: CASSQVPSGTYNEQFF
CDR3 DNA: TGCGCCAGCAGCCAAGTTCCTAGCGGGACCTACAATGAGCAGTTCTTC

J gene: TRBJ2-7
clone size: -
D gene: TRBD1
V gene: TRBV4-2
CDR3 protein: CASRTGTGGSYEQYF
CDR3 DNA: TGTGCCAGCAGAACCGGGACAGGGGGCTCCTACGAGCAGTACTTC

J gene: TRBJ2-1
clone size: few
D gene: TRBD2
V gene: TRBV10-3
CDR3 protein: CAIGSGRTTYNEQFF
CDR3 DNA: TGTGCCATCGGAAGCGGGAGGACTACCTACAATGAGCAGTTCTTC

J gene: TRBJ2-1
clone size: -
D gene: -
V gene: TRBV2
CDR3 protein: CASSDGGSYNEQFF
CDR3 DNA: TGTGCCAGCAGTGATGGAGGTTCCTACAATGAGCAGTTCTTC

J gene: TRBJ2-4
clone size: -
D gene: -
V gene: TRBV19
CDR3 protein: CASSIYSKDIQYF
CDR3 DNA: TGTGCCAGTAGTATTTACAGCAAGGACATTCAGTACTTC

J gene: TRBJ1-5
clone size: -
D gene: -
V gene: TRBV7-9
CDR3 protein: CASSSDISNQPQHF
CDR3 DNA: TGTGCCAGCAGCTCGGACATTAGCAATCAGCCCCAGCATTTT

J gene: TRBJ1-1
clone size: -
D gene: -
V gene: TRBV29-1
CDR3 protein: CSVELNTEAFF
CDR3 DNA: TGCAGCGTTGAGTTAAACACTGAAGCTTTCTTT

J gene: TRBJ2-7
clone size: -
D gene: -
V gene: TRBV6-5
CDR3 protein: CASTSSGGYEQYF
CDR3 DNA: TGTGCCAGCACGTCGAGCGGTGGATACGAGCAGTACTTC

J gene: TRBJ1-2
clone size: -
D gene: -
V gene: TRBV29-1
CDR3 protein: CSVVAQNYGYTF
CDR3 DNA: TGCAGCGTTGTTGCGCAAAACTATGGCTACACCTTC